The 13 T cell receptor beta chains listed next were all sequenced from one sample in a study of blood T cell repertoires in COVID-19. Profiled with immunoSEQ multiplex PCR; TCRdb holds only in-frame clones, not every one. The sample consists of roughly 88,000 clones, roughly 87% of them appearing once. Input material: peripheral blood. Receptors originate from a woman aged 55-69 years with COVID-19, enrolled during active disease.

This sequence joins TRBV6-5 and TRBJ1-2; D might be TRBD1 (6 bases). Trimming took off 2 bases at V and 8 bases at J, with 12 bases between the two ends. The germline V gene has CDR1 MNHEY and CDR2 SVGAGI. This CDR3 region has 13 residues. CDR3 coding DNA: TGTGCCAGCAGTTACGTCAGGGGAGGGGGCTACACCTTC. It yields the protein CASSYVRGGGYTF.

This chain uses TRBV7-2 with TRBJ2-7; TRBD2 might be the D (6 bases). Trimming shortened V by 5 bases and J by 7 bases, and 15 bases separated the two germline ends. This CDR3 is 13 amino acids long. Germline-derived CDR1 and CDR2 are SGHTA and FQGNSA. The CDR3 protein is CASSPGLGLEQYF. CDR3 DNA: TGTGCCAGCAGCCCGGGACTGGGATTGGAGCAGTACTTC. The variable domain in full, completed from reference TRBV7-2 and TRBJ2-7, reads GAGVSQSPSNKVTEKGKDVELRCDPISGHTALYWYRQSLGQGLEFLIYFQGNSAPDKSGLPSDRFSAERTGGSVSTLTIQRTQQEDSAVYLCASSPGLGLEQYFGPGTRLTVT.

As concerns this clone: A junction boundary mismatches the germline segment, possibly from a read error. This chain links TRBV11-3 with TRBJ2-3; TRBD2 agrees at 7 bases. The CDR3 extends over 14 amino acids. CDR1 is SGHNT, CDR2 YENEEA, per germline. CDR3 amino acids: CSSISSGPADTQYF. CDR3 in DNA: TGTTCCAGCATCAGTAGCGGGCCTGCAGATACGCAGTATTTT.

CDR3 DNA: TGTGCCAGCAGTGAAAGACAGGGGAATGGCTACACCTTC. As protein: CASSERQGNGYTF. The gene calls are TRBV2 and TRBJ1-2; 8 bases align to TRBD1. The CDR3 extends over 13 amino acids. Trimming took 2 bases from V and 6 from J; bases not matched to a gene: 2. Germline V gives CDR1 SNHLY, CDR2 FYNNEI.

The table lists this clone with a count of one. The rearrangement links TRBV6-6 to TRBJ2-5, with D possibly TRBD2 on 7 matching bases. There are 13 residues in the CDR3. The V and J ends lost 6 bases and 5 bases respectively, with 13 bases between them. Germline lookup yields CDR1 MNHNY and CDR2 SVGAGI (reference sequence). The CDR3 coding sequence is TGTGCCAGCAGGACGGGGGGCGCGGAGACCCAGTACTTC. Protein: CASRTGGAETQYF.

This clone was picked up one time. As DNA, the CDR3 is TGTGCCAGCACCAGGGACAGGGATCAGCCCCAGCATTTT. This gives the protein CASTRDRDQPQHF. This rearrangement joins TRBV7-2 to TRBJ1-5, with 9 bases lining up with TRBD1. Germline CDR1 is SGHTA and CDR2 is FQGNSA. V gave up 7 bases and J gave up 5 bases; unmatched junction bases: 3. The CDR3 is made up of 13 amino acids.

The J gene is TRBJ2-5, the V gene TRBV11-2, with D hard to call. This CDR3 region has 13 residues. Trimming removed 1 base at V and 2 bases at J, with 5 bases between. Germline loops: CDR1 SGHAT, CDR2 FQNNGV. The DNA of the CDR3 is TGTGCCAGCAGCTTAGCGACACAAGAGACCCAGTACTTC. It is translated as CASSLATQETQYF.

The chain recombines TRBV12-3 or TRBV12-4 with TRBJ1-2; D perhaps matches TRBD1 (5 bases). Trimming cost V 3 bases and J 8 bases, with 13 bases left between them. The CDR3 is 13 amino acids. CDR3 sequence reads: CASSLGEGNGYTF. CDR3 bases: TGTGCCAGCAGTTTGGGGGAGGGCAACGGCTACACCTTC.

The CDR3, as DNA: TGTGCCAGCAGCCAAGAGCTAGGTGTGAGCAATCAGCCCCAGCATTTT. Translation: CASSQELGVSNQPQHF. V gene TRBV3-1 (or the pseudogene TRBV3-2) combines with J gene TRBJ1-5, with D unclear. Trimming removed 0 bases from V and 1 base from J, with 10 bases in between. Germline assignment: CDR1 LGHDT and CDR2 YNNKEL (reference sequence). CDR3 length: 16 amino acids.

The gene calls are TRBV3-1 (or the pseudogene TRBV3-2) and TRBJ1-5, with D unresolved. Deletions cut 1 base from V and 9 bases from J, with 10 bases between. This CDR3 comprises 13 residues. Germline CDR1 is LGHDT and CDR2 is YNNKEL (reference sequence). CDR3 bases: TGTGCCAGCAGCCAAGGAGGGTCGGGGCCCCAGCATTTT. Its translation is CASSQGGSGPQHF.

The V call is TRBV25-1, the J call TRBJ2-7, with D perhaps matching TRBD1 (6 bases). The V end was cut by 4 bases, the J end by 5 bases, with 15 bases between. From germline, CDR1 is MGHDK and CDR2 SYGVNS. The CDR3 loop spans 14 amino acids. CDR3: CASSVQGPLDEQYF. The DNA for the CDR3 is TGTGCCAGCAGTGTCCAGGGGCCTTTGGACGAGCAGTACTTC.

This chain links TRBV6-5 with TRBJ2-7; D perhaps matches TRBD2 (5 bases). V shed 2 bases and J shed 7 bases, with 12 bases lying between them. Germline assignment: CDR1 MNHEY and CDR2 SVGAGI. There are 13 residues in the CDR3. Written as DNA, the CDR3 is TGTGCCAGCAGTTACGAGGGCCGGAGGGAGCAGTACTTC. This codes for CASSYEGRREQYF.

The chain couples TRBV12-3 or TRBV12-4 to TRBJ1-2; TRBD1 matches at 9 bases. This CDR3 comprises 12 residues. V was clipped by 1 base and J by 13 bases; unmatched bases: 4. CDR3 loop: CASSLEDRGRTF. CDR3 in DNA: TGTGCCAGCAGTTTAGAGGACAGGGGTCGCACCTTC.